The TCR beta chain described here comes from a study of T cell responses to AZD1222 COVID-19 vaccine. The length of the CDR3 is 15 residues. Trimming cost V 8 bases and J 1 base, with 14 bases left between them. Germline V CDR1 and CDR2: KGHSH, LQKENI. Study-level points and caveats: Across spike, vaccine-associated CD4 TCRs were found, dominant at 160-218 and 743-854. Spike-specific TCR breadth and depth went up after people got two AZD1222 doses. Clonal diversity may have been underestimated, and the donors were mostly white British, with more females than males.

As regards this clone: Its antigen is unidentified.

TCRdb's table, derived via immunoSEQ multiplex PCR, lists solely in-frame clones and lacks some. The table lists approximately 150,000 clones, roughly nine tenths of them singletons. The starting material was peripheral blood, obtained 28 days after the second dose of the MenACWY control vaccine. This chain links TRBV18 with TRBJ2-2; D possibly matches TRBD1 or TRBD2 (5 bases each). The receptor was derived from an adult who received the MenACWY meningococcal vaccine as a control. CDR3 nucleotides: TGTGCCAGCCAACCCCAGAGGGGGAACACCGGGGAGCTGTTTTTT. It encodes CASQPQRGNTGELFF.